A single sample gave rise to the 4 T cell receptor beta chains below, sequenced in a study of OX40 agonist ivuxolimab in advanced cancers. Measured with immunoSEQ multiplex PCR; TCRdb has only the in-frame clones, and not every one. This table holds about 76,000 clones, 85% found once. This sample comprised CD4+ or CD8+ T cells sorted from blood, obtained in a trial of the OX40 agonist ivuxolimab. Receptors originate from an adult with an advanced solid tumor such as melanoma, head and neck, liver or kidney cancer.

V is TRBV2 and J is TRBJ2-5; tentative D call: TRBD2 (5 bases). The CDR3 consists of 13 residues. Deletions cut 11 bases from V and 7 bases from J, with 20 bases between. Germline values: CDR1 SNHLY, CDR2 FYNNEI. CDR3 region: CAARREEGGTQYF. For the CDR3, the DNA is TGTGCCGCCCGGAGAGAAGAGGGTGGGACCCAGTACTTC. Based on the CDR3 plus reference TRBV2 and TRBJ2-5, the full variable domain is EPEVTQTPSHQVTQMGQEVILRCVPISNHLYFYWYRQILGQKVEFLVSFYNNEISEKSEIFDDQFSVERPDGSNFTLKIRSTKLEDSAMYFCAARREEGGTQYFGPGTRLLVL.

The chain couples TRBV11-2 to TRBJ1-1; the D gene is possibly TRBD1 (5 bases). The CDR3 is 12 amino acids. Between the trimmed V and J ends, which lost 5 bases and 11 bases, there was a span of 15 bases. Germline loops: CDR1 SGHAT, CDR2 FQNNGV. The CDR3 nucleotides are TGTGCCAGCAGCCCTCGGGGGGGTCGGGCTTTCTTT. Translated, it gives CASSPRGGRAFF.

V is TRBV7-9 and J is TRBJ2-3; TRBD1 or TRBD2 may be the D gene (5 bases each). V lost 3 bases and J 4 bases, leaving 14 bases between the germline ends. This CDR3 comprises 15 residues. From germline, CDR1 is SEHNR and CDR2 FQNEAQ (reference sequence). CDR3 protein: CASSFGGVGADTQYF. The DNA for the CDR3 is TGTGCCAGCAGCTTTGGGGGAGTCGGGGCAGATACGCAGTATTTT.

The chain uses TRBV9 and TRBJ2-7; 8 positions match TRBD2. The germline CDR1 and CDR2 sequences are SGDLS and YYNGEE. The junction had 12 bases not matched to a gene; V was cut back by 0 bases and J by 7 bases. The CDR3 sequence is 16 residues long. Here the CDR3 reads CASSVAHKAGEGEQYF. CDR3 sequence (DNA): TGTGCCAGCAGCGTAGCCCATAAAGCGGGAGAGGGGGAGCAGTACTTC.